What follows are 4 T cell receptor beta chains derived from one specimen sequenced in a study of early T cells in non-severe SARS-CoV-2 infection. One entry per CDR3 protein results from TCRdb running MiXCR on the 5' RACE reads. The sample holds around 60,000 distinct CDR3 sequences, 10% to 15% seen once. Input material: whole blood. Every receptor here comes from an adult who was a healthcare worker with PCR-confirmed SARS-CoV-2 infection or an uninfected control (not recorded which).

This clonotype has only a few counts. The rearrangement uses TRBV10-3 and TRBJ2-2; 8 bases agree with TRBD1. The V segment lost 6 bases and the J segment 5 bases; nucleotides outside the gene matches: 8. The germline V gene encodes CDR1 ENHRY and CDR2 SYGVKD. This CDR3 spans 15 amino acids. The CDR3 DNA reads as TGTGCCATCAGCTCCGGACAGGGCGGTACCGGGGAGCTGTTTTTT. It yields the protein CAISSGQGGTGELFF.

This sequence joins TRBV28 and TRBJ2-2; 9 nucleotides agree with TRBD1. The junction had 6 bases not matched to a gene; V was cut back by 5 bases and J by 5 bases. CDR1 and CDR2 (germline): MDHEN, SYDVKM. The CDR3 is 15 amino acids. The CDR3 DNA reads as TGTGCCAGCAGTCCCGGGACAGGGAAAACCGGGGAGCTGTTTTTT. Its protein product is CASSPGTGKTGELFF.

Ten or more counts support this clonotype. The chain employs TRBV7-9 and TRBJ2-1; TRBD2 agrees at 9 bases. The germline gives CDR1 SEHNR, CDR2 FQNEAQ (reference sequence). The CDR3 runs to 15 residues. V shed 6 bases and J 10 bases; nucleotides not matched to a gene: 13. CDR3 amino acids: CASSPGVAGVEEQFF. The CDR3 nucleotides read TGTGCCAGCAGTCCGGGGGTAGCGGGAGTAGAAGAGCAGTTCTTC. The whole variable domain, remainder taken from reference TRBV7-9 and TRBJ2-1, is DTGVSQNPRHKITKRGQNVTFRCDPISEHNRLYWYRQTLGQGPEFLTYFQNEAQLEKSRLLSDRFSAERPKGSFSTLEIQRTEQGDSAMYLCASSPGVAGVEEQFFGPGTRLTVL.

This clonotype was recorded a few times. J is TRBJ1-5 and V is TRBV28; D remains unclear. The CDR3 runs to 14 residues. V dropped 6 bases and J dropped 2 bases, with 11 bases sitting between them. Germline V gives CDR1 MDHEN, CDR2 SYDVKM. The CDR3 spells CASRTGEGNQPQHF. CDR3 coding DNA: TGTGCCAGCAGAACGGGAGAGGGCAATCAGCCCCAGCATTTT.